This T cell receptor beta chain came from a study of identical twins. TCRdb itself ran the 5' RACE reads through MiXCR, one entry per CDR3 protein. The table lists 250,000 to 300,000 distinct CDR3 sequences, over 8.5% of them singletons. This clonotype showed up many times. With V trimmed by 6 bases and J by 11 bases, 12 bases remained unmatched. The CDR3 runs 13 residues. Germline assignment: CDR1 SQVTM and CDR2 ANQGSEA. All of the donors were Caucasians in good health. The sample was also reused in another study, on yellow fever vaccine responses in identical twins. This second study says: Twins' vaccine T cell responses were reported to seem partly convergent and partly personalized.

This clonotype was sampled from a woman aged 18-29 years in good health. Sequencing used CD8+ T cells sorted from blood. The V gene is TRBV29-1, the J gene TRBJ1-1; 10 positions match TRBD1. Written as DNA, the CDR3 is TGCAGCGTCGAACCGGGACAGGGGCCTCGGGCTTTCTTT. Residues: CSVEPGQGPRAFF.